The 2 T cell receptor beta chains reported below all come from one sample, sequenced in a study of T-cell reconstitution after alpha-beta-depleted transplantation in children. Unique molecular identifiers featured in how the TCRbeta library was prepared. TCRdb recomputed calls from the PCR reads with MiXCR, one row per CDR3 protein. The table has around 450,000 distinct CDR3 sequences, roughly 10% seen once. Sample: PBMCs, taken before TCRalphabeta/CD19-depleted stem cell transplant. The receptors were sampled from a child aged 2-15 years with inherited bone marrow failure, due to receive a stem cell transplant.

This rearrangement joins TRBV7-9 to TRBJ2-7, with 14 bases that match TRBD2. The CDR3 has 17 amino acids. Germline assignment: CDR1 SEHNR and CDR2 FQNEAQ (reference sequence). V shed 5 bases, J shed 3 bases, and the junction held 9 bases outside the gene matches. CDR3 loop: CASSPAPGLAGVYEQYF. In DNA, the CDR3 is TGTGCCAGCAGCCCCGCCCCGGGACTAGCGGGAGTCTACGAGCAGTACTTC. The whole variable domain, filled in from reference TRBV7-9 and TRBJ2-7, reads DTGVSQNPRHKITKRGQNVTFRCDPISEHNRLYWYRQTLGQGPEFLTYFQNEAQLEKSRLLSDRFSAERPKGSFSTLEIQRTEQGDSAMYLCASSPAPGLAGVYEQYFGPGTRLTVT.

The chain's CDR3 is CATSGLAGGMNEQFF. The DNA for the CDR3 is TGTGCCACCAGTGGTCTAGCGGGAGGTATGAATGAGCAGTTCTTC. V is TRBV24-1 and J is TRBJ2-1; 11 bases map to TRBD2. Germline V CDR1 and CDR2: KGHDR, SFDVKD. The CDR3 length is 15 residues. Trimming cost V 5 bases and J 7 bases; bases outside gene matches: 6.